The table lists the clone carrying this T cell receptor (beta chain) with a few counts. Its antigen is as yet unknown. This entry belongs to a study of T-cell memory formation after mild COVID-19. Background on the study: Largely donor-specific TCR clusters were found.

Employing constant-segment primers, 5'RACE generated TCR alpha and TCR beta cDNA libraries bearing sample barcodes and UMIs. TCRdb analysed the 5' RACE reads with MiXCR anew, one entry per CDR3 protein. The data contain a few hundred thousand distinct CDR3 sequences, less than 25% of them singletons. Overall study results and limits: Chiefly within CM and EM were the contracting CD4+ clones; CD8+ ones were within EMRA. Pre-infection memory held some responding clones, suggesting pre-existing cross-reactive T cells responded.

Germline V gene data show CDR1 as DFQATT and CDR2 as SNEGSKA (reference sequence). With 6 bases removed from V and 3 bases from J, the gap between germline ends came to 16 bases. The CDR3 runs to 14 residues. The chain links TRBV20-1 to TRBJ2-3, with D possibly TRBD2 on 5 matching bases. The sample consisted of PBMCs or a T cell subset sorted from them (not recorded which). The sequence derives from a young man who had mild COVID-19 (a few samples of this study predate the infection). Cell type and time point are not known. CDR3 loop: CSAIPGRGTDTQYF. CDR3 coding DNA: TGCAGTGCCATTCCCGGCCGCGGGACAGATACGCAGTATTTT.